The sequence of this T cell receptor beta chain was determined in a study of monozygotic twins with cystic fibrosis. Repertoires were generated with immunoSEQ multiplex PCR, while TCRdb's copy carries only in-frame clones and drops some. The repertoire holds some 30,000 clones, more than 85% seen once, with 0.8% to 1% in the top ten. This CDR3 has 12 residues. In germline, CDR1 is SGHNT, CDR2 YYREEE (reference sequence). Trimming removed 0 bases at V and 14 bases at J, with 14 bases between. The origin of this receptor is a girl aged 2 to 10 with cystic fibrosis. Sequenced sample: blood. V usage is TRBV5-4 and J usage is TRBJ1-2; D may be TRBD1 (6 bases). For the CDR3, the DNA is TGTGCCAGCAGCTTGGGGGACAACCGGTCTACCTTC. Translated, it gives CASSLGDNRSTF.